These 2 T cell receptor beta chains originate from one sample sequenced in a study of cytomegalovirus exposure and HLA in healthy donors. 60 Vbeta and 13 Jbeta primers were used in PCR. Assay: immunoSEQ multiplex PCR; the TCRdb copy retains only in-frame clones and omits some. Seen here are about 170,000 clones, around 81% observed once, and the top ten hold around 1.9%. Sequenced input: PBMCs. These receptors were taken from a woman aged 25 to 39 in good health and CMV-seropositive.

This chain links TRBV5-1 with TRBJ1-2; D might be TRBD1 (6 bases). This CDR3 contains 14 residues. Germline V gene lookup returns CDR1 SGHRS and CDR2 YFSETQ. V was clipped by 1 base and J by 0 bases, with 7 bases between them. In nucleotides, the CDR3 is TGCGCCAGCAGCTTGCAGGGGACTAACTATGGCTACACCTTC. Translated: CASSLQGTNYGYTF. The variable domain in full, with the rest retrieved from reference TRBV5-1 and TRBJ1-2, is KAGVTQTPRYLIKTRGQQVTLSCSPISGHRSVSWYQQTPGQGLQFLFEYFSETQRNKGNFPGRFSGRQFSNSRSEMNVSTLELGDSALYLCASSLQGTNYGYTFGSGTRLTVV.

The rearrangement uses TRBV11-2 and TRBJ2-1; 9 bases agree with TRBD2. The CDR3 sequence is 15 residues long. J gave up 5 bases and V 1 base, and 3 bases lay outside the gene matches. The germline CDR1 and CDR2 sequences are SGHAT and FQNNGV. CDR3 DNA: TGTGCCAGCAGCTTAGGGCTAGCGGGGCACAATGAGCAGTTCTTC. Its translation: CASSLGLAGHNEQFF.